The 8 T cell receptor beta chains listed next were all sequenced from one sample in a study of blood T cell repertoires in COVID-19. Only in-frame clones appear in the TCRdb table, and some are missing; sequencing was by immunoSEQ multiplex PCR. The sample lists tens of thousands of clones, about nine tenths occurring once. Sequencing was done on a sample of peripheral blood. The receptors shown here come from a woman aged 70-85 years with acute or convalescent COVID-19.

The V gene is TRBV2, the J gene TRBJ2-1; 7 bases map to TRBD2. This CDR3 region has 15 residues. V trimming: 0 bases; J trimming: 4 bases; junction bases outside the gene matches: 3. Germline CDR1 SNHLY, CDR2 FYNNEI. The CDR3 loop is CASSEAAGEYNEQFF. In DNA form, the CDR3 reads TGTGCCAGCAGTGAAGCCGCGGGAGAGTACAATGAGCAGTTCTTC.

The chain carries TRBV10-1 and TRBJ1-2; D perhaps matches TRBD1 (6 bases). Germline CDR1 is WNHNN and CDR2 is SYGVQD (reference sequence). The ends were cut back, 3 bases at V and 7 bases at J, with 12 bases in the middle. The CDR3 is 13 residues long. The CDR3 here is CASSDWGLSGYTF. The CDR3 nucleotides read TGCGCCAGCAGTGATTGGGGGCTTTCTGGCTACACCTTC.

This sequence joins TRBV12-3 or TRBV12-4 and TRBJ2-2; D is undetermined. The CDR3 loop spans 10 amino acids. The V and J ends lost 7 bases and 8 bases respectively, with 5 bases between them. CDR3 nucleotide sequence: TGTGCCAGCACGGGTGGGGAGCTGTTTTTT. Translating gives CASTGGELFF.

CDR3 in amino acids: CASSRDRRGPGTEAFF. The CDR3 nucleotides read TGTGCCAGCAGCCGAGACAGAAGGGGGCCAGGCACTGAAGCTTTCTTT. V is TRBV3-1 (or the pseudogene TRBV3-2) and J is TRBJ1-1; 7 bases map to TRBD1. The CDR3 is 16 amino acids. CDR1 is LGHDT and CDR2 is YNNKEL in the germline V gene (reference sequence). V shed 4 bases, J shed 4 bases, and the junction held 12 bases outside the gene matches.

V gene TRBV2 combines with J gene TRBJ1-2, with D hard to call. Germline V gene sequence: CDR1 SNHLY, CDR2 FYNNEI. The germline V and J ends were trimmed by 2 bases and 7 bases, with 8 bases remaining between them. The CDR3 totals 12 residues. In DNA form, the CDR3 reads TGTGCCAGCAGTGAAAGGCGGCGTGGCTACACCTTC. Translation: CASSERRRGYTF.

The chain carries TRBV10-1 and TRBJ1-6; D unresolved. Germline V gene sequence: CDR1 WNHNN, CDR2 SYGVQD (reference sequence). The V end was cut by 3 bases, the J end by 10 bases, with 16 bases between. The length of the CDR3 is 15 residues. In DNA, the CDR3 is TGCGCCAGCAGTGAAATAGCAGCGAACGGATCACCCCTCCACTTT. Its protein is CASSEIAANGSPLHF.

The chain employs TRBV3-1 (or the pseudogene TRBV3-2) and TRBJ1-1, with D possibly TRBD1 on 6 matching bases. Germline CDR1 and CDR2: LGHDT and YNNKEL (reference sequence). The V end lost 0 bases, the J end lost 0 bases, and 11 bases lay between the germline ends. The CDR3 contains 16 residues. Here the CDR3 reads CASSQDRGTVNTEAFF. Written as DNA, the CDR3 is TGTGCCAGCAGCCAAGATAGGGGGACGGTGAACACTGAAGCTTTCTTT.

This chain joins TRBV28 and TRBJ2-2; 7 nucleotides agree with TRBD1. CDR3 length: 15 amino acids. With 5 bases clipped from V and 6 bases from J, the junction kept 9 bases outside the gene matches. Germline V gene data show CDR1 as MDHEN and CDR2 as SYDVKM. The CDR3 is CASSRATGRAGELFF. DNA for the CDR3: TGTGCCAGCAGTCGAGCGACAGGGCGCGCCGGGGAGCTGTTTTTT.